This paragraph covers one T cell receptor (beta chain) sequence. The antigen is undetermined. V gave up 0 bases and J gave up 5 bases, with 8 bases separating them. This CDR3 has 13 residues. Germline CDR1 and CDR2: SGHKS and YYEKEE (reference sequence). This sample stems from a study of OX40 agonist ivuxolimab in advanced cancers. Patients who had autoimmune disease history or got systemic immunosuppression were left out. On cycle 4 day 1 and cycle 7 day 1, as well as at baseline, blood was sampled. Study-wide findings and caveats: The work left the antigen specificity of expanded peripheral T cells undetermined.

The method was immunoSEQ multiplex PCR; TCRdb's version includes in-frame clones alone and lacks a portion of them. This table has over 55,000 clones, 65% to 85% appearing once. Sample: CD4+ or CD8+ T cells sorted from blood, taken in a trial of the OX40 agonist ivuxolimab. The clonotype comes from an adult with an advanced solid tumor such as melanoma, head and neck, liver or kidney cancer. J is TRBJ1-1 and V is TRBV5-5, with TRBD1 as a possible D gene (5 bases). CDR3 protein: CASSLDRKTEAFF. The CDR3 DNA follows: TGTGCCAGCAGCTTGGACAGGAAAACTGAAGCTTTCTTT.